This entry lists 27 T cell receptor beta chains sequenced from one sample in a study of CD8+ T cells in alopecia areata. RNA was extracted and reverse transcribed into cDNA as the sequencing template. Sequenced by immunoSEQ multiplex PCR; TCRdb stores in-frame clones only, minus some. The sample lists about 160,000 clones, 85% to 90% seen once, with around 16% in the top ten. The sample consisted of CD8+ T cells sorted from blood, taken at week 0. The receptors derive from a human donor with alopecia areata.

This chain links TRBV27 with TRBJ2-3; the D is unclear. This CDR3 is 15 amino acids long. CDR1 is MNHEY and CDR2 is SMNVEV in the germline V gene (reference sequence). V was cut by 0 bases and J by 6 bases, with 13 bases left in between. CDR3 loop: CASSLSISVGDTQYF. The DNA for the CDR3 is TGTGCCAGCAGTTTATCGATATCGGTGGGGGATACGCAGTATTTT.

V is TRBV19 and J is TRBJ2-2, with a tentative D call TRBD1 (6 bases). Trimming shortened V by 6 bases and J by 1 base, and 12 bases separated the two germline ends. The CDR3 consists of 15 residues. From germline, CDR1 is LNHDA and CDR2 SQIVND (reference sequence). CDR3 in amino acids: CASRLVQGNTGELFF. CDR3 nucleotide sequence: TGTGCCAGTAGGTTGGTACAGGGGAACACCGGGGAGCTGTTTTTT.

This sequence joins TRBV5-6 and TRBJ2-7, with D possibly TRBD1 on 6 matching bases. Germline V gene lookup returns CDR1 SGHDT and CDR2 YYEEEE. The CDR3 is 15 amino acids. Trimming left V 1 base short and J 5 bases short, with 16 bases between. The CDR3 here is CASSLRGGPVDEQYF. Here the CDR3 DNA reads TGTGCCAGCAGCTTGAGAGGGGGTCCCGTGGACGAGCAGTACTTC.

In this sample, this clone turned up once. The chain has TRBV4-1 and TRBJ1-1; weak D call: TRBD1 (5 bases). This CDR3 region has 14 residues. V was shortened by 1 base and J by 3 bases, with 9 bases between the two germline ends. Germline CDR1 is MGHRA and CDR2 is YSYEKL. The CDR3 DNA sequence: TGCGCCAGCAGCCAAGTGAGAGGGGACACTGAAGCTTTCTTT. Translation gives CASSQVRGDTEAFF.

This chain joins TRBV27 and TRBJ2-6; 7 bases line up with TRBD2. CDR3 length equals 13 residues. Germline lookup yields CDR1 MNHEY and CDR2 SMNVEV (reference sequence). Unmatched junction bases numbered 2, after V lost 10 bases and J lost 2 bases. The CDR3 coding sequence is TGTGCCACGGGGAGGGCTGGGGCCAACGTCCTGACTTTC. The encoded protein is CATGRAGANVLTF.

The chain uses TRBV29-1 and TRBJ1-1; D gene unclear. This CDR3 comprises 13 residues. V dropped 3 bases and J dropped 1 base, with 9 bases sitting between them. CDR1 and CDR2 from the germline V gene are SQVTM and ANQGSEA. The CDR3 is CSVDSRKNTEAFF. CDR3 nucleotide sequence: TGCAGCGTTGACAGCCGAAAGAACACTGAAGCTTTCTTT.

The sample holds one count of this clone. Here the CDR3 DNA reads TGTGCCAGCAGCGTTGGGACTAGCGGATACAATGAGCAGTTCTTC. Protein product: CASSVGTSGYNEQFF. The V and J genes are TRBV2 and TRBJ2-1; 11 bases agree with TRBD2. V shed 6 bases, J shed 4 bases, and the junction held 5 bases outside the gene matches. The CDR3 runs to 15 residues. Germline V lookup: CDR1 SNHLY, CDR2 FYNNEI.

This chain joins TRBV5-4 and TRBJ2-7; no reliable D call. Trimming removed 4 bases at V and 5 bases at J, with 7 bases between. Germline V gives CDR1 SGHNT, CDR2 YYREEE (reference sequence). This CDR3 is built from 11 residues. CDR3: CASSRSDEQYF. The CDR3 region has the DNA TGTGCCAGCAGCCGTTCAGACGAGCAGTACTTC.

The chain has TRBV7-8 and TRBJ2-7; D is undetermined. Trimming stripped 1 base from V and 3 bases from J, with 7 bases between. Germline loops: CDR1 SGHVS, CDR2 FQNEAQ. The CDR3 is made up of 13 amino acids. The CDR3 nucleotides read TGTGCCAGCAGCTTAGACGTAGGCTACGAGCAGTACTTC. Translating gives CASSLDVGYEQYF.

This sequence joins TRBV6-5 and TRBJ2-5; D possibly matches TRBD1 or TRBD2 (5 bases each). The CDR3 extends over 14 amino acids. CDR1 is MNHEY and CDR2 is SVGAGI in the germline V gene. Trimming left V 4 bases short and J 5 bases short, with 14 bases between. Written as DNA, the CDR3 is TGTGCCAGCAGTTGGGAGCAGGGCGAGGAGACCCAGTACTTC. Translating gives CASSWEQGEETQYF.

J is TRBJ2-7 and V is TRBV4-2, with 12 bases matching TRBD2. The junction had 6 bases not matched to a gene; V was cut back by 4 bases and J by 2 bases. The CDR3 loop spans 16 amino acids. The germline gives CDR1 LGHNA, CDR2 YNFKEQ. As DNA, the CDR3 is TGTGCCAGCAGCCCAGATACTAGCGGGAGGACCTACGAGCAGTACTTC. It codes for CASSPDTSGRTYEQYF.

The chain combines TRBV5-4 with TRBJ2-1; 11 nucleotides align to TRBD2. The V gene end was trimmed by 0 bases and the J gene end by 9 bases; junction bases not matched to a gene: 11. The V gene's germline CDR1 is SGHNT and CDR2 YYREEE (reference sequence). This CDR3 spans 17 amino acids. The CDR3 DNA follows: TGTGCCAGCAGCTTGGTCCCTCTAGCGGGGGGCCTCAGTGAGCAGTTCTTC. It specifies CASSLVPLAGGLSEQFF.

The chain has TRBV19 and TRBJ2-1; tentatively, D is TRBD1 or TRBD2 (5 bases each). The V end lost 5 bases, the J end lost 3 bases, and 8 bases lay between the germline ends. Germline V gives CDR1 LNHDA, CDR2 SQIVND (reference sequence). This CDR3 contains 13 residues. This CDR3 is CASSWDGYNEQFF. CDR3 sequence (DNA): TGTGCCAGTAGTTGGGACGGCTACAATGAGCAGTTCTTC.

The V and J genes are TRBV11-3 and TRBJ2-7; 13 positions match TRBD2. This CDR3 comprises 15 residues. The germline CDR1 and CDR2 sequences are SGHNT and YENEEA. V trimming: 5 bases; J trimming: 2 bases; junction bases outside the gene matches: 3. DNA of the CDR3: TGTGCCAGCAGCCCGGGACTAGCGGGGCCCTACGAGCAGTACTTC. It specifies CASSPGLAGPYEQYF.

To note about this clone: The same CDR3 is also encoded by other DNA sequences in this sample. The genes are TRBV27 and TRBJ2-1; the match to TRBD2 covers 9 bases. The CDR3 consists of 13 residues. The ends lost 7 bases at V and 4 bases at J; junction bases unmatched: 2. Looked up from germline, CDR1 is MNHEY and CDR2 is SMNVEV (reference sequence). This CDR3 reads CASMRGGYNEQFF. DNA of the CDR3: TGTGCCAGCATGCGGGGGGGTTACAATGAGCAGTTCTTC.

The rearrangement links TRBV7-9 to TRBJ2-7; D is ambiguous. V was trimmed by 7 bases and J by 3 bases, leaving 10 bases between them. The CDR3 is 12 residues long. Germline values: CDR1 SEHNR, CDR2 FQNEAQ (reference sequence). The chain's CDR3 is CASTLVGYEQYF. CDR3 coding DNA: TGTGCCAGCACCCTTGTGGGCTACGAGCAGTACTTC.

The CDR3 loop is CASSGESSYNEQFF. The CDR3 DNA sequence: TGTGCCAGCAGCGGGGAGAGCTCCTACAATGAGCAGTTCTTC. V usage is TRBV2 and J usage is TRBJ2-1; D possibly corresponds to TRBD2 (5 bases). Per the germline V gene, CDR1 is SNHLY and CDR2 is FYNNEI. The length of the CDR3 is 14 residues. V lost 6 bases to trimming and J lost 0 bases, with 9 bases between them. Supplemented by reference TRBV2 and TRBJ2-1, the full variable domain reads EPEVTQTPSHQVTQMGQEVILRCVPISNHLYFYWYRQILGQKVEFLVSFYNNEISEKSEIFDDQFSVERPDGSNFTLKIRSTKLEDSAMYFCASSGESSYNEQFFGPGTRLTVL.

The chain carries TRBV27 and TRBJ2-1, with D maybe TRBD2 (6 bases). Trimming removed 5 bases from V and 5 bases from J, with 13 bases in between. The CDR3 loop spans 14 amino acids. CDR1 is MNHEY and CDR2 is SMNVEV in the germline V gene (reference sequence). This chain's CDR3 is CASSLRLVDNEQFF. CDR3 bases: TGTGCCAGCAGTCTCCGACTAGTAGACAATGAGCAGTTCTTC.

To note about this clone: The same CDR3 can be traced to other DNA sequences in this sample. V usage is TRBV6-5 and J usage is TRBJ2-1, with D unresolved. This CDR3 is 13 amino acids long. CDR1 is MNHEY, CDR2 SVGAGI, per germline. The V and J ends lost 0 bases and 7 bases respectively, with 7 bases between them. The CDR3 here is CASSYSHGNEQFF. The CDR3, as DNA: TGTGCCAGCAGTTACTCGCACGGGAATGAGCAGTTCTTC.

The V and J genes are TRBV30 and TRBJ2-7; D gene unclear. The CDR3 totals 14 residues. Per the germline V gene, CDR1 is GTSNPN and CDR2 is SVGIG (reference sequence). The ends were cut back, 3 bases at V and 0 bases at J, with 12 bases in the middle. The CDR3 reads CAWRDSGSSYEQYF. Here the CDR3 DNA reads TGTGCCTGGAGAGATAGTGGGTCCTCCTACGAGCAGTACTTC.

J is TRBJ1-1 and V is TRBV29-1, with 7 bases aligning to TRBD1. J lost 7 bases, V lost 8 bases, and 7 bases had no gene match. Germline CDR1 and CDR2: SQVTM and ANQGSEA. The CDR3 length is 11 residues. For the CDR3, the DNA is TGCAGCTTTTATCAGGGGGATGAAGCTTTCTTT. Protein product: CSFYQGDEAFF.

The rearrangement uses TRBV27 and TRBJ1-5; D is unresolved. Germline assignment: CDR1 MNHEY and CDR2 SMNVEV (reference sequence). The CDR3 consists of 15 residues. V lost 4 bases and J 0 bases, leaving 10 bases between the germline ends. In nucleotides, the CDR3 is TGTGCCAGCAGTTCCCGGAAGGGTAGCAATCAGCCCCAGCATTTT. Translated, it gives CASSSRKGSNQPQHF.

This clone was picked up one time. This sequence joins TRBV6-1 and TRBJ1-5; D is unresolved. The CDR3 consists of 14 residues. V was trimmed by 5 bases and J by 5 bases, leaving 13 bases between them. Germline V gene lookup returns CDR1 MNHNS and CDR2 SASEGT. The CDR3 is CASSPRPPDQPQHF. CDR3 in DNA: TGTGCCAGCAGTCCACGGCCGCCGGATCAGCCCCAGCATTTT.

On this clone: At the DNA level, this CDR3 is encoded by other sequences in the same sample as well. The chain carries TRBV4-1 and TRBJ2-7; TRBD1 might be the D (6 bases). Trimming took off 0 bases at V and 4 bases at J, with 13 bases between the two ends. CDR3 length equals 15 residues. CDR1 is MGHRA and CDR2 is YSYEKL in the germline V gene. The CDR3 protein is CASSQEARGRYEQYF. For the CDR3, the DNA is TGCGCCAGCAGCCAAGAAGCCAGGGGAAGATACGAGCAGTACTTC.

The V call is TRBV10-2, the J call TRBJ1-2; 7 bases match TRBD1. The CDR3 is 13 residues long. From germline, CDR1 is WSHSY and CDR2 SAAADI. V shed 5 bases and J 3 bases; nucleotides not matched to a gene: 3. CDR3 residues: CASSTGDHYGYTF. For the CDR3, the DNA is TGCGCCAGCAGTACAGGGGACCACTATGGCTACACCTTC.

The genes are TRBV30 and TRBJ2-2; D remains unclear. The V end was cut by 0 bases, the J end by 2 bases, with 10 bases between. Germline V lookup: CDR1 GTSNPN, CDR2 SVGIG (reference sequence). The CDR3 runs 15 residues. CDR3 sequence (DNA): TGTGCCTGGAGTGTAACTGGCCCTAACACCGGGGAGCTGTTTTTT. Its protein is CAWSVTGPNTGELFF.

The V and J genes are TRBV7-9 and TRBJ2-1, with 7 positions matching TRBD1. The ends lost 3 bases at V and 8 bases at J; junction bases unmatched: 1. CDR3 length: 12 residues. The V gene's germline CDR1 is SEHNR and CDR2 FQNEAQ (reference sequence). Here the CDR3 DNA reads TGTGCCAGCAGCTTCGGGACAGATGAGCAGTTCTTC. Translated, it gives CASSFGTDEQFF.